This T cell receptor (beta chain) is from a study of blood T cell repertoires in COVID-19. Measured with immunoSEQ multiplex PCR; TCRdb has only the in-frame clones, and not every one. The data show fewer than 200,000 clones, about 74% seen once. The germline V gene encodes CDR1 SEHNR and CDR2 FQNEAQ (reference sequence). V shed 1 base, J shed 0 bases, and the junction held 8 bases outside the gene matches. This CDR3 is built from 17 residues. The sample comprised peripheral blood. V usage is TRBV7-9 and J usage is TRBJ1-1, with 7 bases fitting TRBD1. This TCR came from a man aged 55 to 69 with acute or convalescent COVID-19. CDR3 bases: TGTGCCAGCAGCTTAGGTCAGGGGGTTAACTTGAACACTGAAGCTTTCTTT. Its protein is CASSLGQGVNLNTEAFF.